A selection of T cell receptor beta chains follows, all from one sample in a study of long-term antiretroviral therapy in people with HIV. TCRdb's copy holds only in-frame clones and misses some; the assay was immunoSEQ multiplex PCR. The sample contains a few thousand clones, around 89% of which appear only once. The sequenced sample was unsorted PBMCs, obtained 1.3 years after starting antiretroviral therapy. The source is a woman aged 45-65 years with HIV. Both conserved end residues are part of each CDR3. The D gene is left open where the match is weak. Clone size is shown for a subset of rows, as once, few, many or a class of expanded clone.

abundance	v_gene	j_gene	d_gene	CDR3aa	CDR3nt
-	TRBV9	TRBJ1-5	-	CASSVQDGQPQHF	TGTGCCAGCAGCGTACAAGATGGTCAGCCCCAGCATTTT
-	TRBV7-9	TRBJ2-2	-	CASGRPSGELFF	TGTGCCAGCGGCAGGCCCTCCGGGGAGCTGTTTTTT
-	TRBV19	TRBJ1-4	TRBD1	CASSIKGQTLGNEKLFF	TGTGCCAGTAGTATAAAGGGACAGACCCTCGGTAATGAAAAACTGTTTTTT
few	TRBV27	TRBJ2-1	TRBD2	CASGPGSGGDNEQFF	TGTGCCAGCGGCCCCGGTAGCGGGGGTGACAATGAGCAGTTCTTC
-	TRBV6-6	TRBJ1-2	-	CASSYSPRDGYGYTF	TGTGCCAGCAGTTACAGCCCCCGGGACGGATATGGCTACACCTTC
-	TRBV6-5	TRBJ2-2	-	CASSYNTGELFF	TGTGCCAGCAGTTACAATACCGGGGAGCTGTTTTTT
-	TRBV6-5	TRBJ1-2	-	CASSPGEPYGYTF	TGTGCCAGCAGTCCCGGAGAACCATATGGCTACACCTTC
-	TRBV9	TRBJ2-1	TRBD1	CASSASGGTGANEQFF	TGTGCCAGCAGCGCCTCAGGGGGCACGGGGGCCAATGAGCAGTTCTTC
-	TRBV5-1	TRBJ1-2	-	CASSTGQSLNYGYTF	TGCGCCAGCAGCACAGGACAATCTCTTAACTATGGCTACACCTTC
few	TRBV9	TRBJ1-6	-	CASSVGIVSNNSPLHF	TGTGCCAGCAGCGTAGGTATCGTATCAAATAATTCACCCCTCCACTTT
-	TRBV5-1	TRBJ1-4	-	CASSLTGLGDEKLFF	TGCGCCAGCAGCTTGACCGGCCTCGGGGATGAAAAACTGTTTTTT
-	TRBV18	TRBJ1-1	TRBD1	CASSPGTGNMNTEAFF	TGTGCCAGCTCACCCGGGACAGGAAACATGAACACTGAAGCTTTCTTT
-	TRBV7-1	TRBJ2-6	-	CASSTSGTRTKSGQLLTF	TGTGCCAGCAGCACGAGTGGTACGAGGACAAAGTCGGGCCAACTCCTGACTTTC